This TCR beta chain derives from a study of cytomegalovirus exposure and HLA in healthy donors. Across the study: From donors who were HLA-typed, an early data release held 70 million to 90 million unique TCRs. Study-level findings and limits: As was reported, the classifier diagnosed cytomegalovirus status with high specificity and sensitivity.

This clone has only one observation. What it binds is unknown. Each donor's status was that of a healthy bone marrow donor. The primer mix had 60 Vbeta and 13 Jbeta primers. In the study's own analysis: Per a later analysis, the number of unique TCR beta chains was roughly 87 million, of which about 11 million were shared. Assay used: immunoSEQ multiplex PCR; TCRdb lists only in-frame clones, some missing. That table is the source of V, J and clone size, and D and trimming were worked out from the DNA. This sample has about 98,000 clones, with under 75% found just once. Per germline, CDR1 SEHNR and CDR2 FQNEAQ (reference sequence). J was trimmed by 0 bases and V by 5 bases; bases with no gene match: 6. The CDR3 extends over 15 amino acids.

What was sequenced was PBMCs. This clonotype was sampled from a man aged 45 to 65 in good health and CMV-seronegative. The rearrangement uses TRBV7-9 and TRBJ2-5; 7 bases match TRBD1. For the CDR3, the DNA is TGTGCCAGCAGCCCAGCGGACAGGTACCAAGAGACCCAGTACTTC. It translates to CASSPADRYQETQYF.